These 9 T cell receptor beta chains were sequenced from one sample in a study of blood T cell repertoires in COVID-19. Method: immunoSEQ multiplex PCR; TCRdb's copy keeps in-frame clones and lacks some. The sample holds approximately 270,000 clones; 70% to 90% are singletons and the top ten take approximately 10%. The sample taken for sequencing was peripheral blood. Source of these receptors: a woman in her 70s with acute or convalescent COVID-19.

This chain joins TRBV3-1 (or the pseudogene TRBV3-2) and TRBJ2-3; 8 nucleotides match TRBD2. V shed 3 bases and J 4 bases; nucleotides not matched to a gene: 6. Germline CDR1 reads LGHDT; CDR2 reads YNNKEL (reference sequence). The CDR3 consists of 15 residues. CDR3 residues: CASSQGLVIADTQYF. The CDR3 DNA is TGTGCCAGCAGCCAGGGACTAGTAATCGCAGATACGCAGTATTTT.

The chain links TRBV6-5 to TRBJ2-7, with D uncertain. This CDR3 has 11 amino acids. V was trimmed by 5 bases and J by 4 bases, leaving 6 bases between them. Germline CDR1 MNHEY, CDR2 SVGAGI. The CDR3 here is CASSQVYEQYF. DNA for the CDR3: TGTGCCAGCAGTCAGGTTTACGAGCAGTACTTC.

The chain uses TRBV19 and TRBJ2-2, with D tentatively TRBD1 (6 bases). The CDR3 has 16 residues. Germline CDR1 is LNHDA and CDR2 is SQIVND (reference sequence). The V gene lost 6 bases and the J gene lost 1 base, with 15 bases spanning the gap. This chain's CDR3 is CASRHSGVWNTGELFF. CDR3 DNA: TGTGCCAGTAGACACTCAGGGGTGTGGAACACCGGGGAGCTGTTTTTT.

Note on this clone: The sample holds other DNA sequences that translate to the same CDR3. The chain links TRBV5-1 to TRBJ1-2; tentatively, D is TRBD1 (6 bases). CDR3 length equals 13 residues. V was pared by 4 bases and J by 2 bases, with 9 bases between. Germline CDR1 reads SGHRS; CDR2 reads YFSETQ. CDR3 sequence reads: CASSTGTNYGYTF. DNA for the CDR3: TGCGCCAGCAGCACCGGGACAAACTATGGCTACACCTTC.

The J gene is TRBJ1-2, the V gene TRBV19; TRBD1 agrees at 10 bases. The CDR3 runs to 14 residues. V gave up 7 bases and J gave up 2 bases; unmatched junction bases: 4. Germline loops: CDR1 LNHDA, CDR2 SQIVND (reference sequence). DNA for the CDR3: TGTGCCAGTACCGGGGGACAGGGGAACTATGGCTACACCTTC. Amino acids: CASTGGQGNYGYTF.

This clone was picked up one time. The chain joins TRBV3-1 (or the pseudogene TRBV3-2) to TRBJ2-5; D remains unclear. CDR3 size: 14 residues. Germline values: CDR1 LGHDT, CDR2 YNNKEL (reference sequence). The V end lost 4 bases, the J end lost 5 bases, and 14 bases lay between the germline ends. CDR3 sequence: CASSLGARSETQYF. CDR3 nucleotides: TGTGCCAGCAGCCTCGGAGCAAGGTCTGAGACCCAGTACTTC.

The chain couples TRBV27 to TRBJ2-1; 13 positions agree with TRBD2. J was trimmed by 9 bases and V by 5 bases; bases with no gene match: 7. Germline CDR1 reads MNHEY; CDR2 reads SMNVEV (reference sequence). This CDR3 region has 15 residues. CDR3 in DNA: TGTGCCAGCAGTCCATCGACTAGCGGGGGGTTTGAGCAGTTCTTC. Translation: CASSPSTSGGFEQFF.

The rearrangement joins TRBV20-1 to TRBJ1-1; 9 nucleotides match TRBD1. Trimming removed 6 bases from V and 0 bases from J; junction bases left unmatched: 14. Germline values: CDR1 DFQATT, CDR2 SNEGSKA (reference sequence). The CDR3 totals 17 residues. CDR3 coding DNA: TGCAGTGCCAGTGGGGGACAGGGTCGAGGGTTGAACACTGAAGCTTTCTTT. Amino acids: CSASGGQGRGLNTEAFF.

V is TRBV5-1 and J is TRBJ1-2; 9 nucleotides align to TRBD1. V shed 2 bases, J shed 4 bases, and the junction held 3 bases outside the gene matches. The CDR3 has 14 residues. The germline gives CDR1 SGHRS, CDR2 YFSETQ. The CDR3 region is CASSFRQGGYGYTF. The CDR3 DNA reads TGCGCCAGCAGCTTCAGACAGGGGGGCTATGGCTACACCTTC.